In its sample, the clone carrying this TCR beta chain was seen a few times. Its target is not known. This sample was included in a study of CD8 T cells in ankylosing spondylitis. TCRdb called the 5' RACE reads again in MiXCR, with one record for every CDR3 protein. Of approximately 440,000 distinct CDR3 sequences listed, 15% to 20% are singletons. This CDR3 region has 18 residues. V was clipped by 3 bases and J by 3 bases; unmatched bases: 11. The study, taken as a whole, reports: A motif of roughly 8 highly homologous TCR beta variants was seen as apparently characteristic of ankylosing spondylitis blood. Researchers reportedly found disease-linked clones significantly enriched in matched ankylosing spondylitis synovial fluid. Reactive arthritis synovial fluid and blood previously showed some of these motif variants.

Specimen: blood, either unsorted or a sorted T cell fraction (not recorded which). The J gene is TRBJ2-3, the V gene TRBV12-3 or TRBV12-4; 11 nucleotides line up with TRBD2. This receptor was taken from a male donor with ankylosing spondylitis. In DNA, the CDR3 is TGTGCCAGCAGTTTTGGCGGCTTAGCGGGAGGGAGGACAGATACGCAGTATTTT. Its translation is CASSFGGLAGGRTDTQYF.